These 28 T cell receptor beta chains were all obtained from the same sample, sequenced in a study of T cell repertoires in cytomegalovirus infection. Which antigens these TCRs recognize remains unknown. One entry per CDR3 protein, called by TCRdb with MiXCR from the reads. The sample consists of hundreds of thousands of distinct CDR3 sequences, over 25% of them appearing once. The source material was cultured CD8+ T cells from PBMCs, sampled from culture after CMV antigen stimulation. The receptors were gathered from a human donor in good health (CMV status not recorded). Some clones in this sample may be carry-over from other donors' samples.

The table lists this clonotype with a few counts. The gene calls are TRBV6-6 and TRBJ2-3, with 8 nucleotides matching TRBD2. Germline V gives CDR1 MNHNY, CDR2 SVGAGI (reference sequence). Trimming removed 5 bases from V and 3 bases from J; junction bases left unmatched: 13. The CDR3 totals 17 residues. The CDR3 loop is CASSDPTGGAWTDTQYF. CDR3 DNA: TGTGCCAGCAGTGATCCGACCGGGGGGGCCTGGACAGATACGCAGTATTTT.

The chain uses TRBV7-9 and TRBJ2-2; 7 bases map to TRBD1. From germline, CDR1 is SEHNR and CDR2 FQNEAQ (reference sequence). The CDR3 is 17 residues long. J lost 7 bases, V lost 5 bases, and 16 bases had no gene match. The CDR3 loop reads CASSALGLQGFGGELFF. The CDR3 DNA is TGTGCCAGCAGCGCCTTGGGTCTACAGGGGTTCGGCGGGGAGCTGTTTTTT.

The V call is TRBV6-5, the J call TRBJ2-7; 7 bases map to TRBD1. V was clipped by 2 bases and J by 5 bases; unmatched bases: 3. The V gene's germline CDR1 is MNHEY and CDR2 SVGAGI. CDR3 size: 13 residues. The DNA of the CDR3 is TGTGCCAGCAGTTACAGACAGGGCGACGAGCAGTACTTC. This translates into CASSYRQGDEQYF.

This sequence joins TRBV28 and TRBJ1-5; TRBD1 aligns across 7 bases. CDR1 is MDHEN, CDR2 SYDVKM, per germline. The CDR3 is made up of 15 amino acids. The ends lost 7 bases at V and 1 base at J; junction bases unmatched: 7. The CDR3 spells CASTLQGISNQPQHF. Here the CDR3 DNA reads TGTGCCAGCACCCTACAGGGGATCAGCAATCAGCCCCAGCATTTT.

This clonotype was detected only a few times. J is TRBJ2-7 and V is TRBV6-1; 11 bases map to TRBD1. Germline CDR1 reads MNHNS; CDR2 reads SASEGT. Unmatched junction bases numbered 9, after V lost 8 bases and J lost 6 bases. This CDR3 spans 14 amino acids. CDR3 sequence (DNA): TGTGCCAGCCGCTGGACAGGGGGCAAAGGCGAGCAGTACGTC. Its translation is CASRWTGGKGEQYV.

This clonotype has a handful of counts. V is TRBV7-9 and J is TRBJ1-1, with a possible D match to TRBD1 (6 bases). The ends were cut back, 1 base at V and 8 bases at J, with 11 bases in the middle. The CDR3 contains 13 residues. The germline V gene encodes CDR1 SEHNR and CDR2 FQNEAQ (reference sequence). CDR3 sequence (DNA): TGTGCCAGCAGCTTAGGGGGGCGCCTGGAAGCTTTCTTT. This encodes CASSLGGRLEAFF.

This clonotype has a handful of counts. The chain carries TRBV29-1 and TRBJ2-3; 8 bases agree with TRBD1. CDR3 length: 15 amino acids. The ends lost 2 bases at V and 0 bases at J; junction bases unmatched: 4. The germline CDR1 and CDR2 sequences are SQVTM and ANQGSEA. Here the CDR3 DNA reads TGCAGCGTTGAAACAGGGACAGGCAGCACAGATACGCAGTATTTT. It is translated as CSVETGTGSTDTQYF.

This clonotype was detected only a few times. This chain links TRBV28 with TRBJ1-3; no firm D call. CDR3 size: 15 residues. V was pared by 7 bases and J by 2 bases, with 15 bases between. Germline loops: CDR1 MDHEN, CDR2 SYDVKM. This chain's CDR3 is CASNEGPGTGNTIYF. The CDR3 coding sequence is TGTGCCAGCAACGAGGGCCCTGGAACTGGAAACACCATATATTTT.

This clonotype was counted a few times. The rearrangement joins TRBV7-9 to TRBJ1-4, with TRBD1 matching over 8 bases. V was clipped by 4 bases and J by 7 bases; unmatched bases: 14. The CDR3 sequence is 17 residues long. Germline V lookup: CDR1 SEHNR, CDR2 FQNEAQ (reference sequence). CDR3 amino acids: CASSSTGQGGLIEKLFF. CDR3 DNA sequence: TGTGCCAGCAGCTCCACCGGACAGGGAGGCCTCATTGAAAAACTGTTTTTT.

This clonotype rates as medium-sized. The chain is built from TRBV7-6 and TRBJ2-7; tentative D call: TRBD1 (5 bases). V gave up 4 bases and J gave up 2 bases, with 15 bases separating them. The CDR3 is 15 residues long. The germline V gene encodes CDR1 SGHVS and CDR2 FNYEAQ. Here the CDR3 reads CASSSRQTLAYEQYF. The CDR3 bases are TGTGCCAGCAGCTCTCGACAGACATTGGCCTACGAGCAGTACTTC.

Only one count was recorded for this clonotype. This chain joins TRBV7-6 and TRBJ2-2; 9 bases fit TRBD2. Germline V gene sequence: CDR1 SGHVS, CDR2 FNYEAQ. The CDR3 spans 18 residues. V trimming: 5 bases; J trimming: 1 base; junction bases outside the gene matches: 11. As DNA, the CDR3 is TGTGCCAGCAGCCCATTGTGGGCAGCGGGGGGGAACACCGGGGAGCTGTTTTTT. Translated, it gives CASSPLWAAGGNTGELFF.

The genes are TRBV23-1 and TRBJ2-1, with 8 bases identical to TRBD1. TRBV23-1 is filed as an ORF, its function uncertain. The CDR3 totals 21 residues. With V trimmed by 3 bases and J by 5 bases, 24 bases remained unmatched. In nucleotides, the CDR3 is TGCGCCAGCAGTCAGTCCGCGTTTGATGAGGACAGGGCACGGGGAAACAATGAGCAGTTCTTC. Translation: CASSQSAFDEDRARGNNEQFF.

Comments on this clonotype: One end of the junction fails to match germline, which may point to a read error. The genes are TRBV9 and TRBJ1-2, with a weak D call TRBD1 (6 bases). CDR1 is SGDLS, CDR2 YYNGEE, per germline. The CDR3 totals 15 residues. CDR3 in DNA: TGTGTCAGCAGCCCGGGACACCTTACTAACTATGGCTACACCTTC. Translation: CVSSPGHLTNYGYTF.

The chain couples TRBV27 to TRBJ2-7; D might be TRBD1 or TRBD2, each matching 5 bases. The V end was cut by 3 bases, the J end by 6 bases, with 12 bases between. The CDR3 spans 13 residues. CDR1 is MNHEY and CDR2 is SMNVEV in the germline V gene (reference sequence). Written as DNA, the CDR3 is TGTGCCAGCAGTTTCATCGGGGCTGGCGAGCAGTACGTC. Protein product: CASSFIGAGEQYV.

Comments on this clonotype: The junction and the germline gene differ at one end; a read error may be behind it. The chain has TRBV19 and TRBJ1-1; D uncertain. Germline assignment: CDR1 LNHDA and CDR2 SQIVND (reference sequence). The CDR3 runs 12 residues. CDR3 region: CVSRRGDTEAFF. The CDR3 coding sequence is TGTGTCAGTAGGCGTGGGGACACTGAAGCTTTCTTT.

The V gene is TRBV27, the J gene TRBJ1-1, with D possibly TRBD1 on 5 matching bases. Between the trimmed V and J ends, which lost 9 bases and 3 bases, there was a span of 11 bases. CDR1 and CDR2 (germline): MNHEY, SMNVEV (reference sequence). The CDR3 consists of 12 residues. CDR3 sequence reads: CASRQGDTEAFF. CDR3 nucleotide sequence: TGTGCCAGTCGGCAAGGGGACACTGAAGCTTTCTTT.

The chain has TRBV4-1 and TRBJ1-1; D remains ambiguous. Germline values: CDR1 MGHRA, CDR2 YSYEKL. Trimming shortened V by 3 bases and J by 7 bases, and 12 bases separated the two germline ends. The CDR3 totals 13 residues. The CDR3 spells CASSQGIGSEAFF. CDR3 in DNA: TGCGCCAGCAGCCAGGGGATCGGGAGTGAAGCTTTCTTT.

This clonotype was counted ten times or more. The gene calls are TRBV7-9 and TRBJ2-5; TRBD1 matches at 10 bases. This CDR3 spans 16 amino acids. In germline, CDR1 is SEHNR, CDR2 FQNEAQ (reference sequence). V was pared by 3 bases and J by 2 bases, with 6 bases of the junction left unmatched. CDR3 in DNA: TGTGCCAGCAGCTTCCCCCGACAGGGGGCACAAGAGACCCAGTACTTC. Translation: CASSFPRQGAQETQYF.

This clonotype was found a few times. CDR3 sequence: CASSLEEVPYEQYF. CDR3 nucleotides: TGCGCCAGCAGCTTGGAAGAAGTCCCCTACGAGCAGTACTTC. The rearrangement joins TRBV5-1 to TRBJ2-7; D remains ambiguous. V lost 0 bases to trimming and J lost 2 bases, with 9 bases between them. Germline CDR1 and CDR2: SGHRS and YFSETQ. This CDR3 contains 14 residues.

This clonotype was counted between two and nine times. The chain combines TRBV25-1 with TRBJ2-2, with D perhaps matching TRBD1 (5 bases). Per germline, CDR1 MGHDK and CDR2 SYGVNS. There are 17 residues in the CDR3. The V end was cut by 4 bases, the J end by 1 base, with 16 bases between. The CDR3 loop is CASSGLRDRENTGELFF. The CDR3 region has the DNA TGTGCCAGCAGTGGCCTCCGTGACAGAGAGAACACCGGGGAGCTGTTTTTT.

This clonotype was seen repeatedly, ten times or more. The genes are TRBV7-2 and TRBJ2-1, with a weak D call TRBD2 (6 bases). This CDR3 comprises 14 residues. CDR1 SGHTA and CDR2 FQGNSA come from the germline V gene. V lost 5 bases and J lost 7, with 15 bases in between. DNA of the CDR3: TGTGCCAGCAGCAGGTGGGGGGATCAAAATGAGCAGTTCTTC. Translated, it gives CASSRWGDQNEQFF.

This clonotype has only one observation. The rearrangement joins TRBV3-1 to TRBJ2-1; 10 bases fit TRBD2. V dropped 5 bases and J dropped 3; count of bases not matched to a gene: 10. Germline loops: CDR1 LGHDT, CDR2 YNNKEL (reference sequence). This CDR3 contains 17 residues. The CDR3 loop reads CASSFFLAGALYNEQFF. CDR3 DNA sequence: TGTGCCAGCAGCTTTTTCCTAGCGGGGGCCCTCTACAATGAGCAGTTCTTC.

The chain is built from TRBV13 and TRBJ2-5, with 7 positions matching TRBD2. The ends lost 4 bases at V and 1 base at J; junction bases unmatched: 6. Germline V gives CDR1 PRHDT, CDR2 FYEKMQ (reference sequence). The CDR3 covers 15 residues. The CDR3 reads CASSSLTSSQETQYF. Written as DNA, the CDR3 is TGTGCCAGCAGCTCCCTGACTAGCAGCCAAGAGACCCAGTACTTC.

This rearrangement joins TRBV4-1 to TRBJ2-1; D may be TRBD1 or TRBD2 (5 bases each). There are 15 residues in the CDR3. Germline CDR1 is MGHRA and CDR2 is YSYEKL. Trimming pared 9 bases from V and 3 bases from J, leaving 18 bases between. CDR3 protein: CASTTGTELYNEQFF. CDR3 nucleotide sequence: TGCGCCAGTACAACCGGGACGGAGCTCTACAATGAGCAGTTCTTC.

This clonotype was detected ten times or more. The chain uses TRBV7-6 and TRBJ2-7, with D perhaps TRBD1 or TRBD2 (7 bases each). The CDR3 has 15 residues. V was pared by 5 bases and J by 5 bases, with 19 bases between. The V gene's germline CDR1 is SGHVS and CDR2 FNYEAQ. CDR3 amino acids: CASSPRGGRRNEQYF. As DNA, the CDR3 is TGTGCCAGCAGCCCCAGGGGGGGACGCCGGAACGAGCAGTACTTC.

CDR3 bases: TGTGCCAGCAGCTCCCGGGGACTAGCTCCTACGCAGTATTTT. Translated: CASSSRGLAPTQYF. The chain carries TRBV13 and TRBJ2-3, with 9 nucleotides matching TRBD2. The CDR3 extends over 14 amino acids. The V and J ends lost 4 bases and 8 bases, in that order; junction bases with no gene match: 7. From germline, CDR1 is PRHDT and CDR2 FYEKMQ (reference sequence).

This chain joins TRBV19 and TRBJ2-5; D tentatively reads TRBD1 or TRBD2 (5 bases each). CDR3 length: 16 amino acids. V was shortened by 3 bases and J by 4 bases, with 18 bases between the two germline ends. Germline V lookup: CDR1 LNHDA, CDR2 SQIVND (reference sequence). The DNA of the CDR3 is TGTGCCAGTAGTATCTCCCGGGGCAGGGATCGAGAGACCCAGTACTTC. Translation: CASSISRGRDRETQYF.

V is TRBV9 and J is TRBJ2-1; 9 nucleotides match TRBD2. Germline CDR1 and CDR2: SGDLS and YYNGEE. The CDR3 consists of 14 residues. V dropped 1 base and J dropped 8; count of bases not matched to a gene: 4. As DNA, the CDR3 is TGTGCCAGCAGCGTACGCGGGGGGGCGGATGAGCAGTTCTTC. Encoded protein: CASSVRGGADEQFF. Full variable domain (outside the CDR3, taken from reference TRBV9 and TRBJ2-1): DSGVTQTPKHLITATGQRVTLRCSPRSGDLSVYWYQQSLDQGLQFLIQYYNGEERAKGNILERFSAQQFPDLHSELNLSSLELGDSALYFCASSVRGGADEQFFGPGTRLTVL.